Below are 28 T cell receptor beta chains sequenced from a single sample in a study of blood T cell repertoires in COVID-19. Only in-frame clones appear in the TCRdb table, and some are missing; sequencing was by immunoSEQ multiplex PCR. The repertoire holds over 200,000 clones, with 75% to 90% as singletons. Sequencing was done on a sample of PBMCs or T cells enriched from blood (not recorded which). All receptors derive from a young woman who had been exposed to COVID-19.

The gene calls are TRBV7-7 and TRBJ2-1; 7 bases match TRBD2. CDR1 is SSHAT, CDR2 FNYEAQ, per germline (reference sequence). V was pared by 6 bases and J by 6 bases, with 11 bases of the junction left unmatched. CDR3 length: 15 amino acids. CDR3 protein: CASSPVPTSVNEQFF. CDR3 nucleotide sequence: TGTGCCAGCAGTCCCGTCCCAACTAGCGTCAATGAGCAGTTCTTC.

This clone was seen just once. V and J are TRBV5-6 and TRBJ1-1; tentative D call: TRBD1 (5 bases). CDR1 and CDR2 (germline): SGHDT, YYEEEE. CDR3 length: 15 residues. V gave up 4 bases and J gave up 1 base, with 14 bases separating them. CDR3 loop: CASSRDGGENTEAFF. In DNA, the CDR3 is TGTGCCAGCAGCCGGGACGGGGGAGAGAACACTGAAGCTTTCTTT.

The chain joins TRBV24-1 to TRBJ2-3, with a possible D match to TRBD2 (6 bases). CDR3 length equals 14 residues. V lost 6 bases, J lost 2 bases, and 11 bases lay in between. Per germline, CDR1 KGHDR and CDR2 SFDVKD. CDR3 DNA: TGTGCCACCAGTCCGGGAGTCACCACAGATACGCAGTATTTT. Encoded protein: CATSPGVTTDTQYF.

This clone was observed a single time. The chain uses TRBV6-1 and TRBJ2-1, with 8 bases identical to TRBD2. This CDR3 spans 15 amino acids. Trimming removed 2 bases from V and 3 bases from J; junction bases left unmatched: 3. Germline-derived CDR1 and CDR2 are MNHNS and SASEGT. Written as DNA, the CDR3 is TGTGCCAGCAGTGAACAACTAGCGGTCTACAATGAGCAGTTCTTC. Its protein product is CASSEQLAVYNEQFF.

The chain carries TRBV28 and TRBJ1-5, with D unclear. The V end was cut by 5 bases, the J end by 6 bases, with 17 bases between. CDR3 length: 15 amino acids. The V gene's germline CDR1 is MDHEN and CDR2 SYDVKM. The CDR3 reads CASSPAGSWVQPQHF. Here the CDR3 DNA reads TGTGCCAGCAGTCCCGCAGGCAGTTGGGTTCAGCCCCAGCATTTT.

This sequence joins TRBV9 and TRBJ2-1; 8 bases are a match to TRBD1. CDR3 size: 18 residues. CDR1 and CDR2 from the germline V gene are SGDLS and YYNGEE. V dropped 4 bases and J dropped 4; count of bases not matched to a gene: 16. CDR3 loop: CASSRSTGQANAYNEQFF. The DNA for the CDR3 is TGTGCCAGCAGCAGGAGTACGGGACAGGCGAATGCATACAATGAGCAGTTCTTC.

The gene calls are TRBV9 and TRBJ1-4, with TRBD1 as a possible D gene (6 bases). Trimming took 3 bases from V and 0 from J, leaving 9 bases between them. Germline V gives CDR1 SGDLS, CDR2 YYNGEE. This CDR3 has 15 amino acids. CDR3 DNA: TGTGCCAGCAGCGCCTCAGGGGCAACTAATGAAAAACTGTTTTTT. This encodes CASSASGATNEKLFF.

The gene calls are TRBV5-1 and TRBJ1-4; 7 nucleotides align to TRBD1. CDR1 is SGHRS and CDR2 is YFSETQ in the germline V gene. Germline trimming cut 7 bases from V and 7 bases from J; bases unmatched to any gene: 10. The CDR3 spans 14 residues. The CDR3 DNA reads TGCGCCAGCCGTGAAGGGGGCGCGGGTGAAAAACTGTTTTTT. This sequence encodes CASREGGAGEKLFF.

This chain links TRBV2 with TRBJ1-2; a possible D gene is TRBD1 (6 bases). V was pared by 6 bases and J by 4 bases, with 15 bases between. The CDR3 covers 14 residues. Germline V gives CDR1 SNHLY, CDR2 FYNNEI. This CDR3 is CASRLQGRSYGYTF. In nucleotides, the CDR3 is TGTGCCAGCAGACTACAGGGTAGGAGCTATGGCTACACCTTC.

A single count supports this clone. The CDR3 protein is CSASKLAGGPTEQFF. For the CDR3, the DNA is TGCAGTGCTAGTAAGCTAGCGGGAGGGCCGACCGAGCAGTTCTTC. The rearrangement links TRBV20-1 to TRBJ2-1; 12 bases are a match to TRBD2. Germline V gene data show CDR1 as DFQATT and CDR2 as SNEGSKA (reference sequence). V lost 3 bases, J lost 10 bases, and 10 bases stayed unmatched. This CDR3 has 15 amino acids.

Comment on this clone: The sample has other DNA sequences that encode this CDR3 too. The V gene is TRBV20-1, the J gene TRBJ1-1; D gene uncertain. The CDR3 length is 11 residues. The germline V and J ends were trimmed by 4 bases and 1 base, with 4 bases remaining between them. Germline V gene lookup returns CDR1 DFQATT and CDR2 SNEGSKA (reference sequence). In DNA, the CDR3 is TGCAGTGCTACAAAGAACACTGAAGCTTTCTTT. The encoded protein is CSATKNTEAFF.

This clone has just a few counts. This sequence joins TRBV6-5 and TRBJ1-5; D might be TRBD1 (5 bases). Germline V gene data show CDR1 as MNHEY and CDR2 as SVGAGI. Between the trimmed V and J ends, which lost 7 bases and 7 bases, there was a span of 20 bases. CDR3 length equals 15 residues. The CDR3 here is CASKKVAGSEQPQHF. As DNA, the CDR3 is TGTGCCAGCAAGAAGGTGGCAGGGTCGGAGCAGCCCCAGCATTTT.

The chain uses TRBV7-6 and TRBJ2-1; possible D gene TRBD1, 5 bases. The germline V gene has CDR1 SGHVS and CDR2 FNYEAQ. The CDR3 contains 15 residues. The V gene lost 4 bases and the J gene lost 0 bases, with 10 bases spanning the gap. This chain's CDR3 is CASSSTESSYNEQFF. In DNA, the CDR3 is TGTGCCAGCAGCTCGACAGAGAGCTCCTACAATGAGCAGTTCTTC.

This clone was picked up a small number of times. The chain recombines TRBV4-2 with TRBJ1-1; the match to TRBD1 covers 7 bases. This CDR3 is 14 amino acids long. Trimming cost V 3 bases and J 1 base; bases outside gene matches: 2. Per germline, CDR1 LGHNA and CDR2 YNFKEQ. CDR3: CASSHGQENTEAFF. CDR3 DNA sequence: TGTGCCAGCAGCCATGGACAGGAGAACACTGAAGCTTTCTTT.

The chain employs TRBV4-1 and TRBJ1-1; a weak D match, TRBD1 (5 bases). The CDR3 has 16 residues. V was trimmed by 0 bases and J by 1 base, leaving 12 bases between them. Germline CDR1 and CDR2: MGHRA and YSYEKL. This CDR3 reads CASSQDGATGNTEAFF. The CDR3 bases are TGCGCCAGCAGCCAAGATGGGGCTACAGGGAACACTGAAGCTTTCTTT.

The chain combines TRBV9 with TRBJ2-1; TRBD2 matches at 11 bases. V dropped 4 bases and J dropped 6; count of bases not matched to a gene: 6. The CDR3 runs 15 residues. The germline CDR1 and CDR2 sequences are SGDLS and YYNGEE. CDR3 bases: TGTGCCAGCAGCTCGACTAGCGGGAAACCCAATGAGCAGTTCTTC. Translation: CASSSTSGKPNEQFF.

The V gene is TRBV27, the J gene TRBJ2-1; 8 bases match TRBD2. CDR1 is MNHEY and CDR2 is SMNVEV in the germline V gene (reference sequence). Unmatched junction bases numbered 27, after V lost 6 bases and J lost 2 bases. This CDR3 contains 22 residues. CDR3 sequence: CASRAYPEAFSRAGGAYNEQFF. CDR3 nucleotide sequence: TGTGCCAGCAGGGCATATCCGGAGGCCTTTTCTAGAGCCGGGGGGGCCTACAATGAGCAGTTCTTC.

V and J are TRBV18 and TRBJ2-1; TRBD2 aligns across 8 bases. This CDR3 contains 15 residues. The trim removed 4 bases at V and 3 bases at J, leaving 5 bases unmatched. CDR1 is KGHSH and CDR2 is LQKENI in the germline V gene. The CDR3 DNA reads TGTGCCAGCTCACAACCAAGCGGGGGCTACAATGAGCAGTTCTTC. Its protein product is CASSQPSGGYNEQFF. The complete variable domain, with remaining parts taken from reference TRBV18 and TRBJ2-1, reads NAGVMQNPRHLVRRRGQEARLRCSPMKGHSHVYWYRQLPEEGLKFMVYLQKENIIDESGMPKERFSAEFPKEGPSILRIQQVVRGDSAAYFCASSQPSGGYNEQFFGPGTRLTVL.

The rearrangement joins TRBV6-4 to TRBJ1-6, with no clear D. Between the trimmed V and J ends, which lost 6 bases and 0 bases, there was a span of 9 bases. CDR1 and CDR2 (germline): MRHNA, SNTAGT. This CDR3 contains 15 residues. CDR3 sequence (DNA): TGTGCCAGCAGACCATCGAGCTCCTATAATTCACCCCTCCACTTT. Protein product: CASRPSSSYNSPLHF.

The chain has TRBV21-1 and TRBJ1-5; the listed D gene, TRBD1, was not tested against the DNA. TRBV21-1 constitutes a pseudogene. CDR3 length: 16 residues. CDR3 amino acids: CASSKVPMTGNQPQHF. CDR3 DNA: TGTGCCAGCAGCAAAGTCCCTATGACAGGAAATCAGCCCCAGCATTTT.

The chain joins TRBV6-5 to TRBJ2-7; 8 nucleotides match TRBD2. CDR1 MNHEY and CDR2 SVGAGI come from the germline V gene. V shed 6 bases, J shed 0 bases, and the junction held 1 base outside the gene matches. The CDR3 loop spans 13 amino acids. Here the CDR3 DNA reads TGTGCCAGCAGAGGGACTAGCTCCTACGAGCAGTACTTC. Translated: CASRGTSSYEQYF.

The gene calls are TRBV19 and TRBJ1-5, with TRBD1 matching over 9 bases. This CDR3 region has 16 residues. Germline CDR1 LNHDA, CDR2 SQIVND (reference sequence). The V segment lost 4 bases and the J segment 7 bases; nucleotides outside the gene matches: 11. CDR3 in DNA: TGTGCCAGTAGTAGACAAAGACAGGGGGGCTCGCAGCCCCAGCATTTT. Amino acid sequence: CASSRQRQGGSQPQHF.

The V gene is TRBV6-4, the J gene TRBJ1-2; TRBD1 might be the D (6 bases). The CDR3 loop spans 16 amino acids. Trimming took 0 bases from V and 4 from J, leaving 15 bases between them. Germline V gene data show CDR1 as MRHNA and CDR2 as SNTAGT. In DNA, the CDR3 is TGTGCCAGCAGTGACTCCCCATTGGGGGCGCCCTATGGCTACACCTTC. Protein product: CASSDSPLGAPYGYTF.

The chain employs TRBV27 and TRBJ2-1; 14 positions match TRBD2. V lost 5 bases and J lost 6; bases outside the gene matches: 12. The CDR3 sequence is 18 residues long. Germline lookup yields CDR1 MNHEY and CDR2 SMNVEV (reference sequence). CDR3 sequence (DNA): TGTGCCAGCAGTCCCTCGGGACTAGCGGGAGTTCCACGCAATGAGCAGTTCTTC. The encoded protein is CASSPSGLAGVPRNEQFF.

V and J are TRBV11-3 and TRBJ2-7; no definite D call. CDR1 and CDR2 (germline): SGHNT, YENEEA. The V and J ends lost 2 bases and 5 bases respectively, with 10 bases between them. The CDR3 consists of 13 residues. For the CDR3, the DNA is TGTGCCAGCAGCTTAACCTACGGTGACGAGCAGTACTTC. Protein product: CASSLTYGDEQYF.

This clone was seen once. This chain uses TRBV10-1 with TRBJ2-1; 10 positions agree with TRBD1. The V segment lost 6 bases and the J segment 7 bases; nucleotides outside the gene matches: 9. CDR1 and CDR2 from the germline V gene are WNHNN and SYGVQD (reference sequence). This CDR3 spans 15 amino acids. CDR3 sequence (DNA): TGCGCCAGCAGCCCGGGACAGGGGTTGTGGAATGAGCAGTTCTTC. Protein product: CASSPGQGLWNEQFF.

Only a few counts were recorded for this clone. This chain connects TRBV5-1 to TRBJ2-3, with D possibly matching TRBD1 (6 bases). Trimming left V 0 bases short and J 4 bases short, with 6 bases between. Germline V gene data show CDR1 as SGHRS and CDR2 as YFSETQ. The CDR3 contains 13 residues. CDR3 region: CASSLEGADTQYF. The CDR3 bases are TGCGCCAGCAGCTTGGAGGGGGCAGATACGCAGTATTTT.

This clone has just one count. The chain joins TRBV12-3 or TRBV12-4 to TRBJ1-6; D perhaps matches TRBD1 (5 bases). CDR3 length equals 13 residues. Between the trimmed V and J ends, which lost 5 bases and 5 bases, there was a span of 7 bases. The CDR3 DNA follows: TGTGCCAGCAGTGGGGCCAATAATTCACCCCTCCACTTT. This sequence encodes CASSGANNSPLHF.